Listed below are T cell receptor beta chains from one sample, sequenced in a study of graft-versus-host responses after intestinal transplantation. Data came from immunoSEQ multiplex PCR; TCRdb stores just in-frame clones and leaves some out. The sample includes fewer than 95,000 clones, roughly 93% of them seen just once. These receptors' antigens are unknown. Sequencing was performed on unstimulated CD4+ T cells sorted from spleen or lymph node cells, taken before transplant. Every receptor here comes from a human donor who was the organ donor for an intestinal transplant. Each CDR3 is given with its conserved first and last residue. The order of the fields is clone size, D gene, V gene, J gene, CDR3 protein, CDR3 DNA. The D gene is left open where the match is weak. Some rows mark clone size as missing; the rest say once, few, many or name a class of expanded clone.

clone size: .
D gene: .
V gene: TRBV11-3
J gene: TRBJ2-2
CDR3 protein: CASSLDRQMDTGELFF
CDR3 DNA: TGTGCCAGCAGCTTGGACCGACAGATGGACACCGGGGAGCTGTTTTTT

clone size: .
D gene: .
V gene: TRBV23-1
J gene: TRBJ1-1
CDR3 protein: CASNPEERGAEAFF
CDR3 DNA: TGCGCCAGCAATCCAGAGGAGAGAGGGGCTGAAGCTTTCTTT

clone size: once
D gene: .
V gene: TRBV10-3
J gene: TRBJ1-5
CDR3 protein: CAISESGVQPQHF
CDR3 DNA: TGTGCCATCAGTGAGTCGGGGGTTCAGCCCCAGCATTTT

clone size: .
D gene: .
V gene: TRBV11-2
J gene: TRBJ2-5
CDR3 protein: CASSLVRETQYF
CDR3 DNA: TGTGCCAGCAGCTTAGTTCGGGAGACCCAGTACTTC

clone size: .
D gene: TRBD1
V gene: TRBV4-1
J gene: TRBJ1-3
CDR3 protein: CASSLFTGGSGNTIYF
CDR3 DNA: TGCGCCAGCAGCCTATTTACAGGGGGCTCTGGAAACACCATATATTTT

clone size: .
D gene: TRBD1
V gene: TRBV5-1
J gene: TRBJ2-5
CDR3 protein: CASSLSRGPLETQYF
CDR3 DNA: TGCGCCAGCAGCCTGAGCAGGGGGCCCTTAGAGACCCAGTACTTC

clone size: .
D gene: .
V gene: TRBV6-1
J gene: TRBJ2-7
CDR3 protein: CASSEGQGITYEQYF
CDR3 DNA: TGTGCCAGCAGTGAAGGTCAGGGAATTACCTACGAGCAGTACTTC

clone size: .
D gene: TRBD1
V gene: TRBV6-1
J gene: TRBJ1-6
CDR3 protein: CASSEWKQGANSPLHF
CDR3 DNA: TGTGCCAGCAGTGAATGGAAGCAGGGGGCGAATTCACCCCTCCACTTT

clone size: .
D gene: TRBD1
V gene: TRBV5-1
J gene: TRBJ2-2
CDR3 protein: CASSSKTTGGADTGELFF
CDR3 DNA: TGCGCCAGCAGCTCTAAAACTACAGGGGGCGCGGACACCGGGGAGCTGTTTTTT

clone size: .
D gene: .
V gene: TRBV5-4
J gene: TRBJ2-1
CDR3 protein: CASSLTRNSGEQFF
CDR3 DNA: TGTGCCAGCAGCTTGACCAGAAATAGTGGTGAGCAGTTCTTC

clone size: .
D gene: .
V gene: TRBV7-9
J gene: TRBJ1-1
CDR3 protein: CASSLELLGGLGIKVEAFF
CDR3 DNA: TGTGCCAGCAGCTTAGAACTGTTGGGGGGCTTGGGTATTAAGGTTGAAGCTTTCTTT

clone size: .
D gene: .
V gene: TRBV28
J gene: TRBJ2-7
CDR3 protein: CASSSPPGVIDEQYF
CDR3 DNA: TGTGCCAGCAGTTCCCCGCCAGGGGTAATTGACGAGCAGTACTTC

clone size: .
D gene: .
V gene: TRBV29-1
J gene: TRBJ2-5
CDR3 protein: CSVEDVPVGFKETQYF
CDR3 DNA: TGCAGCGTTGAAGATGTCCCAGTAGGGTTTAAAGAGACCCAGTACTTC

clone size: .
D gene: TRBD1
V gene: TRBV10-2
J gene: TRBJ2-7
CDR3 protein: CASRSGQGAYEQYF
CDR3 DNA: TGCGCCAGCAGGTCCGGACAGGGGGCCTACGAGCAGTACTTC

clone size: .
D gene: TRBD2
V gene: TRBV5-4
J gene: TRBJ2-5
CDR3 protein: CASSSGGYQETQYF
CDR3 DNA: TGTGCCAGCAGTTCGGGGGGGTACCAAGAGACCCAGTACTTC

clone size: .
D gene: .
V gene: TRBV6-1
J gene: TRBJ2-7
CDR3 protein: CASRRQNYEQYF
CDR3 DNA: TGTGCCAGCCGTCGACAGAACTACGAGCAGTACTTC

clone size: .
D gene: TRBD2
V gene: TRBV6-1
J gene: TRBJ2-1
CDR3 protein: CASRASGGYNEQFF
CDR3 DNA: TGTGCCAGCCGAGCTAGCGGGGGTTACAATGAGCAGTTCTTC

clone size: .
D gene: .
V gene: TRBV2
J gene: TRBJ2-7
CDR3 protein: CASTRYREGYEQYF
CDR3 DNA: TGTGCCAGCACACGATACAGGGAAGGCTACGAGCAGTACTTC

clone size: .
D gene: TRBD1
V gene: TRBV2
J gene: TRBJ1-3
CDR3 protein: CASTEDRGLNTIYF
CDR3 DNA: TGTGCCAGCACCGAGGACAGGGGGCTAAACACCATATATTTT

clone size: .
D gene: .
V gene: TRBV7-8
J gene: TRBJ1-2
CDR3 protein: CASSPGTVYGYTF
CDR3 DNA: TGTGCCAGCAGCCCGGGGACGGTCTATGGCTACACCTTC

clone size: .
D gene: .
V gene: TRBV18
J gene: TRBJ1-5
CDR3 protein: CASSPGAGKDDQPQHF
CDR3 DNA: TGTGCCAGCTCACCCGGTGCAGGGAAAGATGATCAGCCCCAGCATTTT

clone size: .
D gene: .
V gene: TRBV5-1
J gene: TRBJ2-5
CDR3 protein: CARNKSAQYF
CDR3 DNA: TGCGCCAGGAATAAGTCAGCCCAGTACTTC

clone size: .
D gene: .
V gene: TRBV7-9
J gene: TRBJ1-6
CDR3 protein: CASSLPIDSPLHF
CDR3 DNA: TGTGCCAGCAGCTTACCTATCGATTCACCCCTCCACTTT

clone size: .
D gene: .
V gene: TRBV7-2
J gene: TRBJ2-5
CDR3 protein: CASSLVSVETQYF
CDR3 DNA: TGTGCCAGCAGCTTAGTGTCGGTAGAGACCCAGTACTTC

clone size: .
D gene: .
V gene: TRBV4-2
J gene: TRBJ1-3
CDR3 protein: CASSEEPSQGNTIYF
CDR3 DNA: TGTGCCAGCAGCGAAGAACCTTCGCAGGGAAACACCATATATTTT

clone size: once
D gene: .
V gene: TRBV4-1
J gene: TRBJ1-2
CDR3 protein: CASSQDYRDYGYTF
CDR3 DNA: TGCGCCAGCAGCCAAGATTACAGGGACTATGGCTACACCTTC

clone size: .
D gene: TRBD1
V gene: TRBV28
J gene: TRBJ1-3
CDR3 protein: CASSFPPGGYSGNTIYF
CDR3 DNA: TGTGCCAGCAGTTTTCCCCCAGGGGGCTACTCTGGAAACACCATATATTTT

clone size: .
D gene: .
V gene: TRBV7-3
J gene: TRBJ2-3
CDR3 protein: CASSLSSGTDTQYF
CDR3 DNA: TGTGCCAGCAGCTTAAGTTCTGGCACAGATACGCAGTATTTT

clone size: .
D gene: .
V gene: TRBV5-5
J gene: TRBJ2-1
CDR3 protein: CASSLDVSSYNEQFF
CDR3 DNA: TGTGCCAGCAGCTTGGACGTGTCGTCCTACAATGAGCAGTTCTTC

clone size: .
D gene: TRBD2
V gene: TRBV19
J gene: TRBJ2-2
CDR3 protein: CASSTPRTSGDFTGELFF
CDR3 DNA: TGTGCCAGTAGTACCCCGAGGACTAGCGGGGATTTCACCGGGGAGCTGTTTTTT

clone size: .
D gene: TRBD2
V gene: TRBV28
J gene: TRBJ2-7
CDR3 protein: CASSATGTSGYEQYF
CDR3 DNA: TGTGCCAGCAGTGCCACCGGGACTAGCGGTTACGAGCAGTACTTC

clone size: .
D gene: .
V gene: TRBV7-9
J gene: TRBJ2-7
CDR3 protein: CASSPTVGKGYEQYF
CDR3 DNA: TGTGCCAGCAGCCCGACGGTGGGGAAGGGCTACGAGCAGTACTTC

clone size: .
D gene: .
V gene: TRBV13
J gene: TRBJ2-2
CDR3 protein: CASSSWAGTGELFF
CDR3 DNA: TGTGCCAGCAGCTCTTGGGCGGGCACCGGGGAGCTGTTTTTT

clone size: .
D gene: .
V gene: TRBV27
J gene: TRBJ1-5
CDR3 protein: CASSYGSKGPQHF
CDR3 DNA: TGTGCCAGCAGTTATGGCAGTAAAGGGCCCCAGCATTTT

clone size: .
D gene: .
V gene: TRBV5-1
J gene: TRBJ2-5
CDR3 protein: CASSLEAGKETQYF
CDR3 DNA: TGCGCCAGCAGCTTGGAGGCAGGGAAAGAGACCCAGTACTTC

clone size: .
D gene: TRBD1
V gene: TRBV18
J gene: TRBJ2-1
CDR3 protein: CASRTPGQGAGEQFF
CDR3 DNA: TGTGCCAGCCGCACTCCGGGACAGGGGGCAGGTGAGCAGTTCTTC

clone size: .
D gene: TRBD2
V gene: TRBV28
J gene: TRBJ2-5
CDR3 protein: CASTKRGRYQTQYF
CDR3 DNA: TGTGCCAGCACTAAGCGGGGGAGATACCAAACCCAGTACTTC

clone size: .
D gene: .
V gene: TRBV4-2
J gene: TRBJ2-7
CDR3 protein: CASSQEIRTYEQYF
CDR3 DNA: TGTGCCAGCAGCCAAGAAATCAGGACCTACGAGCAGTACTTC

clone size: .
D gene: TRBD1
V gene: TRBV5-1
J gene: TRBJ2-3
CDR3 protein: CASSDPGGSTDTQYF
CDR3 DNA: TGCGCCAGCAGTGATCCAGGGGGCAGCACAGATACGCAGTATTTT

clone size: .
D gene: TRBD2
V gene: TRBV11-3
J gene: TRBJ2-3
CDR3 protein: CASSQRGGRTDTQYF
CDR3 DNA: TGTGCCAGCAGTCAGCGGGGGGGCCGCACAGATACGCAGTATTTT

clone size: medium-sized
D gene: TRBD1
V gene: TRBV6-1
J gene: TRBJ1-1
CDR3 protein: CASILDRSNTEAFF
CDR3 DNA: TGTGCCAGCATATTGGACAGGTCTAACACTGAAGCTTTCTTT

clone size: .
D gene: TRBD1
V gene: TRBV2
J gene: TRBJ1-5
CDR3 protein: CASSDATGGINQPQHF
CDR3 DNA: TGTGCCAGCAGTGACGCGACAGGGGGGATCAATCAGCCCCAGCATTTT

clone size: .
D gene: .
V gene: TRBV11-3
J gene: TRBJ2-7
CDR3 protein: CASSLISGPSYEQYF
CDR3 DNA: TGTGCCAGCAGCTTAATTTCTGGCCCCTCCTACGAGCAGTACTTC

clone size: .
D gene: TRBD1
V gene: TRBV10-3
J gene: TRBJ1-5
CDR3 protein: CAISESSTGASNQPQHF
CDR3 DNA: TGTGCCATCAGTGAGTCGTCGACAGGGGCTAGCAATCAGCCCCAGCATTTT

clone size: .
D gene: TRBD1
V gene: TRBV27
J gene: TRBJ1-6
CDR3 protein: CASSYQQGAEGSPLHF
CDR3 DNA: TGTGCCAGCAGTTATCAACAGGGGGCGGAAGGTTCACCCCTCCACTTT